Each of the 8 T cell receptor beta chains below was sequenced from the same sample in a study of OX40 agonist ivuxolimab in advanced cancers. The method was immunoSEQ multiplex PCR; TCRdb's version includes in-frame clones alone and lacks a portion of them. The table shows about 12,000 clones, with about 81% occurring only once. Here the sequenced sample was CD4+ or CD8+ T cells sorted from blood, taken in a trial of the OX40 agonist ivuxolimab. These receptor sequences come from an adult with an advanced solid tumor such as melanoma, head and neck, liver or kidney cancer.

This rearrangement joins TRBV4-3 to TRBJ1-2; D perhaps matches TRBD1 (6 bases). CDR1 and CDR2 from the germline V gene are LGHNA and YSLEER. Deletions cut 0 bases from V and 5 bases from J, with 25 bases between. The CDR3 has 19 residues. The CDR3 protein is CASSQDSGGQGSFLYGYTF. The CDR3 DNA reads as TGCGCCAGCAGCCAAGATTCCGGGGGACAAGGCTCATTCCTTTATGGCTACACCTTC.

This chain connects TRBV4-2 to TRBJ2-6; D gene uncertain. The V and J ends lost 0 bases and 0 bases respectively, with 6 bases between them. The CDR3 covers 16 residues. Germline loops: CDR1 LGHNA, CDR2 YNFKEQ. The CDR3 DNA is TGTGCCAGCAGCCAAGAAGACGGCTCTGGGGCCAACGTCCTGACTTTC. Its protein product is CASSQEDGSGANVLTF.

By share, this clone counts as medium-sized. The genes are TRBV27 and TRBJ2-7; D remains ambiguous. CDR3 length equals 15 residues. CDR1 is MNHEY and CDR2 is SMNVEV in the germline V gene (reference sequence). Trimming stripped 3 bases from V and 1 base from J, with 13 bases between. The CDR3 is CASSFGDGASYEQYF. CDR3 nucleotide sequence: TGTGCCAGCAGTTTCGGAGACGGAGCTTCCTACGAGCAGTACTTC.

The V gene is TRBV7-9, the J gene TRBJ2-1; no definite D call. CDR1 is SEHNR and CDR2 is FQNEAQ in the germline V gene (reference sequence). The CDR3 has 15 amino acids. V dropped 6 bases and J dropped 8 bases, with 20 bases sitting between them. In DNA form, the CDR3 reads TGTGCCAGCAGGCAGACTGGCGGAGATAAGTATGAGCAGTTCTTC. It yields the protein CASRQTGGDKYEQFF.

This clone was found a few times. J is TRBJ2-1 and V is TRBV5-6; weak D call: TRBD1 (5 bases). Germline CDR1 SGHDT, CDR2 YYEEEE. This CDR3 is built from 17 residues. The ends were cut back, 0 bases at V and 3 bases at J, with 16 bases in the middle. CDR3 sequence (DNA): TGTGCCAGCAGCTTGGATCAGGTCAGGGAATTCTACAATGAGCAGTTCTTC. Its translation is CASSLDQVREFYNEQFF.

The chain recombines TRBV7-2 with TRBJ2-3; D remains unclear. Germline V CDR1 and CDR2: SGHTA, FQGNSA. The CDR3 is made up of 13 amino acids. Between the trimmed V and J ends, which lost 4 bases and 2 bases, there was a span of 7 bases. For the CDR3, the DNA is TGTGCCAGCAGCTCCTCCCTCACAGATACGCAGTATTTT. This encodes CASSSSLTDTQYF.

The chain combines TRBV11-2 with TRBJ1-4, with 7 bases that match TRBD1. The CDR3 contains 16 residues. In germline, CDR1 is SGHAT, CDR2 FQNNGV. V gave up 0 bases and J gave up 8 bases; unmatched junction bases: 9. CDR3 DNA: TGTGCCAGCAGCTTAGATGTGAGGGGGCGGCGGGAAAAACTGTTTTTT. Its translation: CASSLDVRGRREKLFF. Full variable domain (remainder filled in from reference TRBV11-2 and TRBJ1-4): EAGVAQSPRYKIIEKRQSVAFWCNPISGHATLYWYQQILGQGPKLLIQFQNNGVVDDSQLPKDRFSAERLKGVDSTLKIQPAKLEDSAVYLCASSLDVRGRREKLFFGSGTQLSVL.

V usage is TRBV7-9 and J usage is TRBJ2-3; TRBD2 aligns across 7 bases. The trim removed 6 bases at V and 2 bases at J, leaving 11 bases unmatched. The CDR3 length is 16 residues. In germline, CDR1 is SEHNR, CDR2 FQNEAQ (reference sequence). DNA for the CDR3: TGTGCCAGCAGGACCCGGGGGGTCCTCTACACAGATACGCAGTATTTT. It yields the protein CASRTRGVLYTDTQYF.